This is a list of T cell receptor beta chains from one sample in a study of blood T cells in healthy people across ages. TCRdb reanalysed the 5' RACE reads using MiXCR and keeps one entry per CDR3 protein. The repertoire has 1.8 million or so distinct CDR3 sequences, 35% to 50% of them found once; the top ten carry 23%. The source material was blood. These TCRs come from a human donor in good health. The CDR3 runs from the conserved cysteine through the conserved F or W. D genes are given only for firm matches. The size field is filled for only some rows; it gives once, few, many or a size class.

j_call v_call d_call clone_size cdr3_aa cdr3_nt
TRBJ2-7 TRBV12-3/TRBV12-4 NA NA CASSGGRGAYEQYF TGTGCCAGCAGTGGGGGTAGGGGAGCCTACGAGCAGTACTTC
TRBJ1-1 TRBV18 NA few CASSPFQGETEAFF TGTGCCAGCTCACCGTTTCAGGGTGAGACTGAAGCTTTCTTT
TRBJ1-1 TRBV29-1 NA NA CSVEDTNTEAFF TGCAGCGTTGAGGACACCAACACTGAAGCTTTCTTT
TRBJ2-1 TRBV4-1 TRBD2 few CASSQEARLAGGYEQFF TGCGCCAGCAGCCAAGAAGCGCGGCTAGCGGGGGGGTATGAGCAGTTCTTC
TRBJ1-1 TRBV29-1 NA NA CSVAIGGGTEAFF TGCAGCGTTGCAATCGGGGGTGGCACTGAAGCTTTCTTT
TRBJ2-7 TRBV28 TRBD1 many CASSLDGTGFYEQYF TGTGCCAGCAGTTTAGACGGGACAGGGTTTTACGAGCAGTACTTC
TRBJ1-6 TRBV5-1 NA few CASSLGRGEYNSPLHF TGCGCCAGCAGCTTGGGAAGAGGGGAATATAATTCACCCCTCCACTTT
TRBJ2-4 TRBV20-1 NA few CSASQAGEFAKNIQYF TGCAGTGCTAGCCAGGCAGGGGAGTTCGCCAAAAACATTCAGTACTTC
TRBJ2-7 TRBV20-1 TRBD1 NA CSARLTGGSEQYF TGCAGTGCTAGACTAACAGGGGGCTCCGAGCAGTACTTC
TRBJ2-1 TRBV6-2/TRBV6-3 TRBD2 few CASRAGSYNEQFF TGTGCCAGCAGAGCGGGGAGCTACAATGAGCAGTTCTTC
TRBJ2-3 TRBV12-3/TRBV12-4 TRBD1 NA CASIRLPGQAGRTQYF TGTGCCAGCATCCGACTCCCTGGACAGGCCGGGCGTACGCAGTATTTT
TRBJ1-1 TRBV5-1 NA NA CASSSTVSGEAFF TGCGCCAGCAGCTCCACGGTTTCGGGCGAAGCTTTCTTT
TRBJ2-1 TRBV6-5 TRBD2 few CASSFSGGAFKQFF TGTGCCAGCAGTTTTAGCGGGGGGGCTTTTAAGCAGTTCTTC
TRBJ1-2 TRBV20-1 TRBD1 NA CSARETGTGHGYTF TGCAGTGCTAGGGAGACCGGGACAGGGCATGGCTACACCTTC
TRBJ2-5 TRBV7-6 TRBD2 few CAGSLNVRGVHQETQYF TGTGCCGGCAGCTTAAATGTCCGGGGGGTTCACCAAGAGACCCAGTACTTC
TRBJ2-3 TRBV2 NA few CASTAWGTDTQYF TGTGCCAGCACAGCTTGGGGCACAGATACGCAGTATTTT
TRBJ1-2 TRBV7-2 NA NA CAGSLTRQGGYTF TGTGCCGGCAGCTTAACTAGGCAAGGAGGCTACACCTTC
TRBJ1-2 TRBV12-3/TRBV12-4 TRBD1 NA CASRPTTGNLGYTF TGTGCCAGCAGGCCTACGACAGGGAACCTAGGCTACACCTTC
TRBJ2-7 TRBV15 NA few CATSRDRGDPYEQYF TGTGCCACCAGCAGAGATCGTGGAGACCCATACGAGCAGTACTTC
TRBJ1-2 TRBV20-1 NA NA CSASPYDPAASSGYTF TGCAGTGCTAGTCCCTACGACCCAGCTGCGTCCTCTGGCTACACCTTC
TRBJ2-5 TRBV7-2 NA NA CASRRGEGPSETQYF TGTGCCAGCAGGAGGGGGGAGGGGCCTTCAGAGACCCAGTACTTC
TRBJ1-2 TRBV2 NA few CASRGVRYGYTF TGTGCCAGCCGTGGGGTACGCTATGGCTACACCTTC
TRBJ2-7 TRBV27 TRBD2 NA CASSLTAAGGHYEQYF TGTGCCAGCAGTTTAACGGCTGCGGGAGGCCACTACGAGCAGTACTTC
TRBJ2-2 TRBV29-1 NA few CSVEGGPGELFF TGCAGCGTTGAGGGGGGCCCCGGGGAGCTGTTTTTT
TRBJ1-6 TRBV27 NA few CASSLSLQGNSPLHF TGTGCCAGCAGTTTATCGCTGCAGGGGAATTCACCCCTCCACTTT
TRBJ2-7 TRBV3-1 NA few CASSQEVGAQSYEQYF TGTGCCAGCAGCCAAGAGGTCGGGGCACAGTCCTACGAGCAGTACTTC
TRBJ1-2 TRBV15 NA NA CATSPRGLWGYTF TGTGCCACCAGCCCCCGGGGTCTCTGGGGCTACACCTTC
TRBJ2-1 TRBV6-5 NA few CASSYGAHGEQFF TGTGCCAGCAGTTACGGAGCTCATGGTGAGCAGTTCTTC
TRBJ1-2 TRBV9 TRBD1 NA CASSPRDRGFSGCTF TGTGCCAGCAGCCCCCGGGACAGGGGTTTTAGTGGCTGCACCTTC
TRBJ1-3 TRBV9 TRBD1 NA CASSTTGDGNTIYF TGTGCCAGCAGCACTACAGGGGACGGAAATACCATATATTTT
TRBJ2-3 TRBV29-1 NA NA CSALRGINTDTQYF TGCAGCGCCCTCCGGGGGATAAACACAGATACGCAGTATTTT
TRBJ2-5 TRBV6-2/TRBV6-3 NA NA CASSYGDSTGTQYF TGTGCCAGCAGTTACGGGGACTCCACGGGGACCCAGTACTTC
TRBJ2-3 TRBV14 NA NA CASSQVETTGRDTDTQYF TGTGCCAGCAGCCAAGTTGAAACGACAGGGAGGGACACAGATACGCAGTATTTT
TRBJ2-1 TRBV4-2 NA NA CASSQGGLISSYNEQFF TGTGCCAGCAGCCAAGGGGGACTTATAAGCTCCTACAATGAGCAGTTCTTC
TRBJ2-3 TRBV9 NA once CASSPFSEDTQYF TGTGCCAGCAGCCCCTTCAGCGAGGATACGCAGTATTTT
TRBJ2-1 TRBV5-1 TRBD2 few CASRPLTSHEQFF TGCGCCAGCAGACCATTGACTAGCCATGAGCAGTTCTTC
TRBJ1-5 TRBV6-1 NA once CTSSEMGIGGGNQPQHF TGTACCAGCAGTGAAATGGGAATTGGAGGAGGCAATCAGCCCCAGCATTTT
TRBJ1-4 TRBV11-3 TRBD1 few CASSHRQGGNEKLFF TGTGCCAGCAGCCACCGACAGGGCGGTAATGAAAAACTGTTTTTT
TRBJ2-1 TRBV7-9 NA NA CASSSTGKWNNEQFF TGTGCCAGCAGCTCAACAGGGAAATGGAACAATGAGCAGTTTTTC
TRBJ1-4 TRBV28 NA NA CASSSTPREKLFF TGTGCCAGCAGTTCAACCCCTCGTGAAAAACTGTTTTTT
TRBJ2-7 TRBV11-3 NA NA CASSGIGGGGAGDEQYF TGTGCCAGCAGCGGGATCGGCGGAGGGGGCGCGGGGGATGAGCAGTACTTC
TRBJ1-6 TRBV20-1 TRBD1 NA CSARERYRGRLGYSPLHF TGCAGTGCTAGAGAGCGGTACAGGGGGCGCCTTGGTTATTCACCCCTCCACTTT
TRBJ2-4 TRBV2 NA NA CASVGGANIQYF TGTGCCAGCGTTGGCGGGGCTAACATTCAGTACTTC
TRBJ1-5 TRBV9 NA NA CASSVGGGSHQPQHF TGTGCCAGCAGCGTAGGAGGGGGGTCCCATCAGCCCCAGCATTTT
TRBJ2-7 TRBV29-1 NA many CSVRTDYEQYF TGCAGCGTTCGGACAGACTACGAGCAGTACTTC
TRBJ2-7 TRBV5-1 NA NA CASSLTVLSYEQYF TGCGCCAGCAGCTTGACGGTGCTCTCCTACGAGCAGTACTTC
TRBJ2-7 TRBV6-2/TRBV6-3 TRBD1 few CASIRGGTGSYEQYF TGTGCCAGCATCCGAGGGGGGACAGGGTCCTACGAGCAGTACTTC
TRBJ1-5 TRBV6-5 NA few CASSYRAPGAYSNQPQHF TGTGCCAGCAGTTACAGGGCCCCGGGCGCTTATAGCAATCAGCCCCAGCATTTT
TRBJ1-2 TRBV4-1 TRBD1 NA CASSPDRASHGYTF TGCGCCAGCAGCCCTGACAGGGCTTCGCATGGCTACACCTTC
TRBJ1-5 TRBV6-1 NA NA CASSGLWTDYNQPQHF TGCGCCAGCAGTGGACTCTGGACGGACTACAATCAGCCCCAGCATTTT
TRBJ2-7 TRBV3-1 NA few CASSQAGQEREQYF TGTGCCAGCAGCCAAGCTGGGCAGGAGCGGGAGCAGTACTTC